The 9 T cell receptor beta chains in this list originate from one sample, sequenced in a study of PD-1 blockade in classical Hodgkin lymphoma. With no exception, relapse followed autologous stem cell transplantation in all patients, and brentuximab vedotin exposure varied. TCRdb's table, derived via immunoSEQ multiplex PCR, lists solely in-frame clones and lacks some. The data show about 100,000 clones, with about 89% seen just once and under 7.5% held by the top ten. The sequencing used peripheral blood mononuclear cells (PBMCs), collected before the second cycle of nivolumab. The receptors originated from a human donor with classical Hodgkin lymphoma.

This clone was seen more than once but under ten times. The CDR3 loop reads CASSHGLASFYGYTF. In nucleotides, the CDR3 is TGCGCCAGCAGCCACGGCCTTGCCTCATTCTATGGCTACACCTTC. The chain combines TRBV4-3 with TRBJ1-2; D gene uncertain. The CDR3 is made up of 15 amino acids. Germline assignment: CDR1 LGHNA and CDR2 YSLEER. The V end lost 3 bases, the J end lost 4 bases, and 15 bases lay between the germline ends.

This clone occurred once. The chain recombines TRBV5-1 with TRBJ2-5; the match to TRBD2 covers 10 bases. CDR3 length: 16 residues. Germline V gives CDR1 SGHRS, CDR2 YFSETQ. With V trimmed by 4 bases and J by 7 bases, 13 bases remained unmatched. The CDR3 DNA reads TGCGCCAGCAGCCTGAACGGGGCTAGCGGGGGCGTGACCCAGTACTTC. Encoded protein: CASSLNGASGGVTQYF.

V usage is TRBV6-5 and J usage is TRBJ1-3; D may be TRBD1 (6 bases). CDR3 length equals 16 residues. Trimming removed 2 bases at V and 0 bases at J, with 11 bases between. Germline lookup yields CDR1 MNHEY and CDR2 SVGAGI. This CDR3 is CASSYGTPASGNTIYF. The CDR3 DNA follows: TGTGCCAGCAGTTACGGGACACCGGCCTCTGGAAACACCATATATTTT.

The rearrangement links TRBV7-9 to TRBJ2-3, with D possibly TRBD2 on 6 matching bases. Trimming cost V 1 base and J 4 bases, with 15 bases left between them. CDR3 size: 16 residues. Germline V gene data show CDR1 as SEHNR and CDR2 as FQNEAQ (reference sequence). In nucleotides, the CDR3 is TGTGCCAGCAGCTTAGGGCAGCAGTGGGAGGCAGATACGCAGTATTTT. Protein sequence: CASSLGQQWEADTQYF.

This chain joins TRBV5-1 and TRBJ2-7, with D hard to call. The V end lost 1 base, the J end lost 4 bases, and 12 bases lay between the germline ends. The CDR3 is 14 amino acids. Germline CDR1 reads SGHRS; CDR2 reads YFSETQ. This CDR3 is CASSLSQDPYEQYF. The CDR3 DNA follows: TGCGCCAGCAGCTTGTCCCAGGACCCATACGAGCAGTACTTC.

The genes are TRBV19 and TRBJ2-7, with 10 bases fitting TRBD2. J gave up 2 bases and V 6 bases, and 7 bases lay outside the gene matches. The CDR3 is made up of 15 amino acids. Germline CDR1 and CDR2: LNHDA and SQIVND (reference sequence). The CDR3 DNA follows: TGTGCCAGTAGACCAAGGACTAGCGGCACCTACGAGCAGTACTTC. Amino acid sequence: CASRPRTSGTYEQYF.

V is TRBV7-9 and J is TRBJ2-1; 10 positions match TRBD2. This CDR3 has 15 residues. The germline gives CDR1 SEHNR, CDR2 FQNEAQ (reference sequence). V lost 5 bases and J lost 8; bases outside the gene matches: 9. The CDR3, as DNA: TGTGCCAGCAGCCGAGCGGGGGGGCCCGTGGATGAGCAGTTCTTC. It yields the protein CASSRAGGPVDEQFF.

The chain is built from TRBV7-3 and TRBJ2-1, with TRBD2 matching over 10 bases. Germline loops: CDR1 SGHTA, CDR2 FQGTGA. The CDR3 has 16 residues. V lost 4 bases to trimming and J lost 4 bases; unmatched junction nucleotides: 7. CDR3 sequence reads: CASSWETSGEYNEQFF. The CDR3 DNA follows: TGTGCCAGCAGCTGGGAAACTAGCGGGGAATACAATGAGCAGTTCTTC.

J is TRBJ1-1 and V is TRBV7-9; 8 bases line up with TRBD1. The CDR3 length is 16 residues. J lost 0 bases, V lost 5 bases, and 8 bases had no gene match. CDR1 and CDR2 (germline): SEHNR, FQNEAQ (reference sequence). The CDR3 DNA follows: TGTGCCAGCAGCCCTATATTGACAGGGGTGAACACTGAAGCTTTCTTT. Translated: CASSPILTGVNTEAFF.